A selection of T cell receptor beta chains follows, all from one sample in a study of cytomegalovirus exposure and HLA in healthy donors. Repertoires were generated with immunoSEQ multiplex PCR, while TCRdb's copy carries only in-frame clones and drops some. The table gives approximately 72,000 clones; the top ten clones make up around 2.5% of it. The sample taken for sequencing was PBMCs. Receptors originate from a man aged 35 to 55 in good health and CMV-seronegative. Both conserved end residues are part of each CDR3. The D gene is left open where the match is weak.

d_gene	v_gene	j_gene	CDR3aa	CDR3nt
TRBD1	TRBV4-2	TRBJ1-5	CASSQDEMAGGGNQPQHF	TGTGCCAGCAGCCAAGATGAGATGGCAGGGGGAGGCAATCAGCCCCAGCATTTT
TRBD1	TRBV29-1	TRBJ1-2	CSVGTGKISSGYTF	TGCAGCGTGGGGACAGGGAAAATTAGCTCTGGCTACACCTTC
.	TRBV7-3	TRBJ2-1	CASSLKDSYNEQFF	TGTGCCAGCAGCTTAAAAGACAGCTACAATGAGCAGTTCTTC
.	TRBV5-4	TRBJ2-6	CASSRTDSGANVLTF	TGTGCCAGCAGCCGAACAGACTCTGGGGCCAACGTCCTGACTTTC
TRBD1	TRBV5-5	TRBJ2-1	CASGSDRGKSEQFF	TGTGCCAGCGGGTCCGACAGGGGGAAAAGTGAGCAGTTCTTC
TRBD1	TRBV30	TRBJ1-1	CAWSIGTGGIEDTEAFF	TGTGCCTGGAGTATCGGGACAGGGGGCATCGAGGACACTGAAGCTTTCTTT
.	TRBV5-5	TRBJ1-4	CASSLVRGGNEKLFF	TGTGCCAGCAGCTTGGTGCGGGGGGGGAATGAAAAACTGTTTTTT
.	TRBV2	TRBJ1-3	CAIGRDSGNTIYF	TGTGCCATAGGACGGGACTCTGGAAACACCATATATTTT
TRBD1	TRBV7-3	TRBJ2-1	CASRMDRGGEQFF	TGTGCCAGCAGGATGGACAGGGGCGGTGAGCAGTTCTTC
.	TRBV6-5	TRBJ1-2	CASSYSGYGYTF	TGTGCCAGCAGTTATTCAGGGTATGGCTACACCTTC
.	TRBV19	TRBJ2-7	CASVGAGSYEQYF	TGTGCCAGTGTTGGGGCTGGTTCCTACGAGCAGTACTTC
.	TRBV15	TRBJ1-5	CATSRDNIQPQHF	TGTGCCACCAGCAGAGATAATATCCAGCCCCAGCATTTT
.	TRBV7-6	TRBJ2-5	CASSFRPQGETQYF	TGTGCCAGCAGCTTCAGGCCGCAGGGGGAGACCCAGTACTTC
TRBD1	TRBV9	TRBJ2-3	CASSWDSSTDTQYF	TGTGCCAGCAGCTGGGACAGCAGCACAGATACGCAGTATTTT
TRBD2	TRBV5-1	TRBJ2-5	CARRFRGGKVQETQYF	TGCGCCAGACGATTTCGGGGGGGCAAGGTCCAAGAGACCCAGTACTTC
.	TRBV2	TRBJ2-7	CASSEEARRVGEQYF	TGTGCCAGCAGTGAGGAGGCGCGGCGCGTGGGCGAGCAGTACTTC
.	TRBV11-2	TRBJ1-2	CASSLAGGYGYTF	TGTGCCAGCAGCTTAGCCGGGGGCTATGGCTACACCTTC
TRBD1	TRBV5-5	TRBJ1-1	CASSWDRVEAFF	TGTGCCAGCAGCTGGGACAGGGTTGAAGCTTTCTTT
TRBD2	TRBV11-2	TRBJ2-1	CASSSGLAGYNEQFF	TGTGCCAGCAGCTCGGGACTAGCGGGCTACAATGAGCAGTTCTTC
.	TRBV5-1	TRBJ2-7	CASSFESGGSYEQYF	TGCGCCAGCAGCTTTGAGTCCGGCGGGTCCTACGAGCAGTACTTC
TRBD1	TRBV29-1	TRBJ1-2	CSVEGTARGNYGYTF	TGCAGCGTCGAAGGGACAGCCCGAGGAAACTATGGCTACACCTTC
.	TRBV19	TRBJ1-2	CASIITGSSGGYTF	TGTGCCAGTATCATAACCGGGAGTAGCGGTGGCTACACCTTC
TRBD1	TRBV4-1	TRBJ2-1	CASSQEQGYSNEQFF	TGCGCCAGCAGCCAAGAACAGGGGTACAGCAATGAGCAGTTCTTC
TRBD1	TRBV28	TRBJ1-5	CASSMGTGGTTQPQHF	TGTGCCAGCAGTATGGGGACAGGGGGTACCACTCAGCCCCAGCATTTT
TRBD1	TRBV14	TRBJ1-4	CASSQTPGTGGEKLFF	TGTGCCAGCAGCCAGACGCCCGGGACAGGGGGCGAAAAACTGTTTTTT
.	TRBV5-6	TRBJ2-7	CASSLRVTSSYEQYF	TGTGCCAGCAGCTTGCGAGTTACTAGCTCCTACGAGCAGTACTTC
.	TRBV7-9	TRBJ1-2	CASSLVLPNYGYTF	TGTGCCAGCAGCTTAGTACTACCTAACTATGGCTACACCTTC
.	TRBV4-1	TRBJ2-3	CASSQGGGFEGTQYF	TGCGCCAGCAGCCAGGGAGGGGGGTTCGAAGGTACGCAGTATTTT
.	TRBV5-1	TRBJ2-1	CASSPNGGAGDNEQFF	TGCGCCAGCAGCCCCAACGGGGGAGCGGGCGACAATGAGCAGTTCTTC
TRBD1	TRBV30	TRBJ2-7	CAWNRQGYYEQYF	TGTGCCTGGAACCGACAGGGATACTACGAGCAGTACTTC
.	TRBV30	TRBJ2-7	CAWSGGPGVYEQYF	TGTGCCTGGAGTGGTGGGCCCGGGGTGTACGAGCAGTACTTC
.	TRBV7-9	TRBJ2-7	CASSHDRDIEQYF	TGTGCCAGCAGCCATGATCGGGATATCGAGCAGTACTTC
TRBD2	TRBV30	TRBJ2-3	CAWSVRTSGGLDTQYF	TGTGCCTGGAGTGTAAGGACTAGCGGGGGCTTAGATACGCAGTATTTT
TRBD1	TRBV7-9	TRBJ2-7	CASSPGQGAYEQYF	TGTGCCAGCAGCCCGGGACAGGGGGCTTACGAGCAGTACTTC
TRBD2	TRBV6-5	TRBJ2-7	CASSYSSGSAYEQYF	TGTGCCAGCAGTTACTCTAGCGGGAGCGCCTACGAGCAGTACTTC
TRBD2	TRBV13	TRBJ2-7	CASSLGGLAGPSEQYF	TGTGCCAGCAGCTTAGGGGGTCTAGCGGGGCCAAGCGAGCAGTACTTC
.	TRBV19	TRBJ1-5	CASSSSRVGPQHF	TGTGCCAGTAGTAGCTCCCGGGTAGGGCCCCAGCATTTT
TRBD1	TRBV7-9	TRBJ2-7	CASSLALIGGQTYEQYF	TGTGCCAGCAGCTTAGCGCTGATAGGGGGCCAAACCTACGAGCAGTACTTC
.	TRBV5-6	TRBJ1-4	CASSPDPRTERNEKLFF	TGTGCCAGCAGCCCCGACCCTAGGACAGAAAGGAATGAAAAACTGTTTTTT
.	TRBV19	TRBJ2-1	CASSIGRSPSYNEQFF	TGTGCCAGTAGTATAGGTCGTAGTCCCTCCTACAATGAGCAGTTCTTC
TRBD1	TRBV19	TRBJ1-6	CASSTQGARNSPLHF	TGTGCCAGTAGTACTCAGGGGGCGCGGAATTCACCCCTCCACTTT